This T cell receptor (beta chain) was documented in a study of graft-versus-host responses after intestinal transplantation. Study-level information: Recipients received multivisceral, liver-intestinal, or isolated intestinal transplants.

V was clipped by 1 base and J by 2 bases; unmatched bases: 6. Germline loops: CDR1 LNHDA, CDR2 SQIVND (reference sequence). The CDR3 extends over 16 amino acids. A note on this clone: The antigen is undetermined.

The table came from immunoSEQ multiplex PCR; TCRdb's copy has only in-frame clones and leaves some out. Here the sample spans roughly 99,000 clones, about 90% being singletons. This clonotype was obtained from a human donor who was the organ donor for an intestinal transplant. The sample in question was unstimulated CD8+ T cells sorted from spleen or lymph node cells, obtained before transplant. V and J are TRBV19 and TRBJ1-1; 8 bases fit TRBD1. The DNA of the CDR3 is TGTGCCAGTAGTATAGCAGGGGGCAGCGGCAACACTGAAGCTTTCTTT. This encodes CASSIAGGSGNTEAFF.